The 25 T cell receptor beta chains reported below all come from one sample, sequenced in a study of Graves' ophthalmopathy and Graves' hyperthyroidism. The sequenced template was RNA, covering the TCR beta CDR3 region. Amplification began with first-round RT-PCR using HTBI primers, then second-round multiplex PCR was performed. Each CDR3 protein gets one entry after TCRdb re-called the multiplex PCR reads with MiXCR. The repertoire includes under 250,000 distinct CDR3 sequences, 20% to 25% of them detected once, and around two fifths sits in the top ten. The specimen was peripheral blood. Every receptor here comes from a woman in her 50s with Graves' ophthalmopathy.

The chain combines TRBV19 with TRBJ1-5; D gene uncertain. The germline V gene has CDR1 LNHDA and CDR2 SQIVND (reference sequence). The CDR3 has 15 residues. V was clipped by 4 bases and J by 0 bases, with 10 bases between them. In nucleotides, the CDR3 is TGTGCCAGTAGTAATTTTGGCCCTAGCAATCAGCCCCAGCATTTT. It is translated as CASSNFGPSNQPQHF.

V and J are TRBV4-1 and TRBJ1-5; possible D gene TRBD1, 5 bases. Germline CDR1 and CDR2: MGHRA and YSYEKL. V lost 5 bases to trimming and J lost 4 bases, with 9 bases between them. The CDR3 sequence is 13 residues long. The CDR3 sequence is CASSGGWNQPQHF. In DNA form, the CDR3 reads TGCGCCAGCAGCGGGGGATGGAATCAGCCCCAGCATTTT.

With regard to this clonotype: Just one base apart from a much larger clone, this may be a read error. The chain employs TRBV6-4 and TRBJ2-2; 8 bases are a match to TRBD1. CDR1 is MRHNA and CDR2 is SNTAGT in the germline V gene. Losses at the gene ends were 6 bases for V and 3 bases for J; bases not matched to a gene: 0. This CDR3 is 13 amino acids long. The CDR3: CASRDRDTGELFF. The CDR3, as DNA: TGTGCCAGCAGGGACAGGGACACCGGGGAGCTGTTTTTT.

This clonotype has a handful of counts. The V gene is TRBV7-2, the J gene TRBJ2-7; the match to TRBD2 covers 12 bases. V trimming: 5 bases; J trimming: 5 bases; junction bases outside the gene matches: 7. This CDR3 is 15 amino acids long. Germline CDR1 and CDR2: SGHTA and FQGNSA. DNA of the CDR3: TGTGCCAGCAGCGGCTGGACTAGCGGGAAGGACGAGCAGTACTTC. The encoded protein is CASSGWTSGKDEQYF.

This chain joins TRBV6-2 or TRBV6-3 and TRBJ2-5; 8 nucleotides align to TRBD1. Germline trimming cut 4 bases from V and 2 bases from J; bases unmatched to any gene: 9. Germline CDR1 is MNHEY and CDR2 is SVGEGT. The CDR3 has 16 residues. DNA for the CDR3: TGTGCCAGCAGTTTAACTCGACAGGGGCTACAAGAGACCCAGTACTTC. Translated, it gives CASSLTRQGLQETQYF.

At least ten counts were recorded for this clonotype. V is TRBV29-1 and J is TRBJ1-2; D is unresolved. Germline CDR1 and CDR2: SQVTM and ANQGSEA. With 7 bases removed from V and 7 bases from J, the gap between germline ends came to 25 bases. The CDR3 is made up of 15 amino acids. The CDR3 coding sequence is TGCAGCGGTCTGAGAATGGCAGGCGCGGTGGCTGGCTACACCTTC. The encoded protein is CSGLRMAGAVAGYTF.

This clonotype showed up many times. This rearrangement joins TRBV10-3 to TRBJ2-5, with TRBD2 matching 7 bases. Germline CDR1 and CDR2: ENHRY and SYGVKD. CDR3 length: 13 amino acids. Unmatched junction bases numbered 10, after V lost 10 bases and J lost 5 bases. CDR3 DNA sequence: TGTGCCACCACCTGGCGGGAGCGGGAGACCCAGTACTTC. It is translated as CATTWRERETQYF.

Ten or more counts support this clonotype. The chain has TRBV4-2 and TRBJ2-5; 9 bases match TRBD2. CDR1 is LGHNA, CDR2 YNFKEQ, per germline. Trimming at V came to 5 bases and at J to 2 bases, leaving 15 bases not matched to a gene. The CDR3 is 18 residues long. CDR3 DNA sequence: TGTGCCAGCAGCGGCAGCCAAGGGAGCGGGAGGACTCAAGAGACCCAGTACTTC. Translated: CASSGSQGSGRTQETQYF.

In its sample, this clonotype was seen many times. The chain couples TRBV30 to TRBJ2-6, with 8 bases identical to TRBD1. The CDR3 spans 16 residues. Trimming at V came to 3 bases and at J to 2 bases, leaving 6 bases not matched to a gene. Germline-derived CDR1 and CDR2 are GTSNPN and SVGIG (reference sequence). CDR3 coding DNA: TGTGCCTGGAGCTCAGGGGGCGTTACTGGGGCCAACGTCCTGACTTTC. Translating it yields CAWSSGGVTGANVLTF.

This clonotype was observed at least ten times. J is TRBJ2-2 and V is TRBV6-5; the D is unclear. CDR3 size: 13 residues. Deletions cut 2 bases from V and 7 bases from J, with 8 bases between. The germline V gene has CDR1 MNHEY and CDR2 SVGAGI. In nucleotides, the CDR3 is TGTGCCAGCAGTTACGACCCGGGCGGGGAGCTGTTTTTT. Translated: CASSYDPGGELFF.

This clonotype was found many times. The chain joins TRBV12-3 or TRBV12-4 to TRBJ1-1; possible D gene TRBD1, 5 bases. Trimming pared 3 bases from V and 4 bases from J, leaving 9 bases between. The CDR3 is 13 residues long. CDR3 sequence (DNA): TGTGCCAGCAGTTTCGGGGCAGGCACTGAAGCTTTCTTT. Translated, it gives CASSFGAGTEAFF.

There are many counts of this clonotype. The chain combines TRBV11-1 with TRBJ2-2; D might be TRBD1 (5 bases). V was pared by 5 bases and J by 6 bases, with 19 bases between. The CDR3 totals 16 residues. Germline loops: CDR1 SGHAT, CDR2 FQDESV (reference sequence). As DNA, the CDR3 is TGTGCCAGCAGCACTCGACTGCTGGACATTCCCGGGGAGCTGTTTTTT. This codes for CASSTRLLDIPGELFF. The full variable domain, rest sourced from reference TRBV11-1 and TRBJ2-2, is EAEVAQSPRYKITEKSQAVAFWCDPISGHATLYWYRQILGQGPELLVQFQDESVVDDSQLPKDRFSAERLKGVDSTLKIQPAELGDSAMYLCASSTRLLDIPGELFFGEGSRLTVL.

The chain recombines TRBV28 with TRBJ1-2; D possibly corresponds to TRBD1 (5 bases). Germline CDR1 is MDHEN and CDR2 is SYDVKM. The CDR3 covers 15 residues. V was trimmed by 5 bases and J by 4 bases, leaving 17 bases between them. CDR3 loop: CASSPTGPRIYGYTF. In DNA, the CDR3 is TGTGCCAGCAGTCCGACGGGACCGAGGATCTATGGCTACACCTTC.

This clonotype was picked up a small number of times. V is TRBV6-1 and J is TRBJ2-3; 11 positions agree with TRBD1. Germline V gives CDR1 MNHNS, CDR2 SASEGT. V was pared by 5 bases and J by 4 bases, with 2 bases of the junction left unmatched. CDR3 length: 14 residues. CDR3 in DNA: TGTGCCAGCAGTAGGGACAGGGGGGCAGATACGCAGTATTTT. Protein product: CASSRDRGADTQYF.

The rearrangement joins TRBV5-6 to TRBJ1-1; D may be TRBD1 (6 bases). CDR1 is SGHDT and CDR2 is YYEEEE in the germline V gene. This CDR3 contains 13 residues. Trimming removed 5 bases at V and 4 bases at J, with 12 bases between. The CDR3 nucleotides are TGTGCCAGCAGTCGGACAGTGAGCACTGAAGCTTTCTTT. It specifies CASSRTVSTEAFF.

In its sample, this clonotype was seen many times. The rearrangement uses TRBV7-2 and TRBJ1-3; D is ambiguous. V was clipped by 3 bases and J by 4 bases, with 1 base between them. Germline V gene lookup returns CDR1 SGHTA and CDR2 FQGNSA. The CDR3 is made up of 11 amino acids. As DNA, the CDR3 is TGTGCCAGCAGCTTGGGAAACACCATATATTTT. Its translation: CASSLGNTIYF.

The chain links TRBV11-2 to TRBJ2-5; D gene ambiguous. This CDR3 region has 13 residues. V lost 0 bases, J lost 5 bases, and 7 bases lay in between. CDR1 and CDR2 (germline): SGHAT, FQNNGV. The CDR3 nucleotides read TGTGCCAGCAGCTTAGACTCCCGCGAGACCCAGTACTTC. Residues: CASSLDSRETQYF.

The chain is built from TRBV27 and TRBJ1-5; D is possibly TRBD1 (5 bases). The CDR3 extends over 16 amino acids. V was shortened by 0 bases and J by 3 bases, with 12 bases between the two germline ends. Germline V gene sequence: CDR1 MNHEY, CDR2 SMNVEV (reference sequence). CDR3 amino acids: CASSLSRDFYNQPQHF. In nucleotides, the CDR3 is TGTGCCAGCAGTTTATCGAGGGACTTTTACAATCAGCCCCAGCATTTT.

This clonotype was counted ten times or more. The V and J genes are TRBV24-1 and TRBJ2-5; D is unclear. Germline CDR1 is KGHDR and CDR2 is SFDVKD. The CDR3 consists of 14 residues. V gave up 7 bases and J gave up 5 bases, with 16 bases separating them. The CDR3, as DNA: TGTGCCACCAGCGCCGCAGGATCTTCGGAGACCCAGTACTTC. Protein sequence: CATSAAGSSETQYF.

In this sample, this clonotype turned up many times. This chain joins TRBV29-1 and TRBJ1-1; no clear D gene. V lost 4 bases and J lost 4, with 7 bases in between. The germline V gene encodes CDR1 SQVTM and CDR2 ANQGSEA. The CDR3 loop spans 11 amino acids. The CDR3 protein is CSVAMATEAFF. DNA for the CDR3: TGCAGCGTTGCGATGGCCACTGAAGCTTTCTTT.

This clonotype was seen more than once but under ten times. Being one base from a much bigger clone, this may be a read error. This chain uses TRBV28 with TRBJ1-2; D call uncertain. Germline lookup yields CDR1 MDHEN and CDR2 SYDVKM. The CDR3 consists of 12 residues. Trimming cost V 9 bases and J 4 bases, with 12 bases left between them. Here the CDR3 DNA reads TGTGCCAGTGGACCCCAGATCTATGGCTACACCTTC. This encodes CASGPQIYGYTF.

This sequence joins TRBV19 and TRBJ2-2; D possibly matches TRBD1 or TRBD2 (6 bases each). CDR1 and CDR2 (germline): LNHDA, SQIVND (reference sequence). The length of the CDR3 is 17 residues. V dropped 5 bases and J dropped 6 bases, with 22 bases sitting between them. The DNA for the CDR3 is TGTGCCAGTAGTTCTATGGGGGGCACGGAGCGCGCCGGGGAGCTGTTTTTT. Protein product: CASSSMGGTERAGELFF.

This clonotype occurred a few times. J is TRBJ2-7 and V is TRBV28; D is ambiguous. CDR1 and CDR2 from the germline V gene are MDHEN and SYDVKM. V gave up 8 bases and J gave up 4 bases, with 21 bases separating them. This CDR3 is 15 amino acids long. The CDR3 loop reads CASRTRGSGHYEQYF. The CDR3 DNA is TGTGCCAGCCGCACCCGAGGTTCCGGCCATTACGAGCAGTACTTC.

This clonotype has a count of ten or more. This sequence joins TRBV19 and TRBJ1-5; no clear D gene. The germline gives CDR1 LNHDA, CDR2 SQIVND (reference sequence). The CDR3 contains 15 residues. The V end lost 4 bases, the J end lost 4 bases, and 14 bases lay between the germline ends. The CDR3 DNA sequence: TGTGCCAGTAGTACCTTGGCCCCTGGAAATCAGCCCCAGCATTTT. Encoded protein: CASSTLAPGNQPQHF.

The V call is TRBV4-1, the J call TRBJ1-2, with D possibly being TRBD1 (5 bases). Germline CDR1 MGHRA, CDR2 YSYEKL. Between the trimmed V and J ends, which lost 4 bases and 8 bases, there was a span of 20 bases. The CDR3 length is 15 residues. The CDR3 DNA reads as TGCGCCAGCAGCCCCGCCGGGGCCAAAAAGGGAGGCTACACCTTC. Translation gives CASSPAGAKKGGYTF.